The clone carrying this T cell receptor (beta chain) was seen more than once but under ten times. Its cognate antigen is unknown. Each CDR3 protein gets one entry after TCRdb re-called the 5' RACE reads with MiXCR. The repertoire consists of approximately 440,000 distinct CDR3 sequences, with 20% occurring once and the leading ten covering 8.4%. The data were obtained in a study of T-cell memory formation after mild COVID-19. Study overall: For the most part, TCR clusters were specific to one donor. Study outcomes and limitations: CD4+ bias marked clones expanding day 15 to 37, unlike balanced contracting clones. Memory cells collected pre-infection included some clones that later responded, suggesting cross-reactive memory joined.

The sequence was obtained from an adult woman who had mild COVID-19 (a few samples of this study predate the infection). Cell type and time point are not known. What was sequenced was PBMCs or a T cell subset sorted from them (not recorded which).

CDR3 sequence reads: CASHSGANVLTF. DNA for the CDR3: TGTGCCTCCCACTCGGGGGCCAACGTCCTGACTTTC. V gene TRBV15 combines with J gene TRBJ2-6; D unresolved. Germline-derived CDR1 and CDR2 are LNHNV and YYDKDF (reference sequence). V lost 11 bases to trimming and J lost 4 bases, with 9 bases between them. The CDR3 has 12 amino acids.